This T cell receptor beta chain came from a study of blood T cell repertoires in COVID-19. In the study overall: Sites across the United States, Italy and Spain contributed samples from acute and convalescent COVID-19. PBMCs, B-cell-depleted T cells, or T cells were the source of the cDNA or gDNA that made up the material.

How the authors handled the data: Scientists estimated how many nucleated cells there were by amplifying reference gene primers. Measured with immunoSEQ multiplex PCR; TCRdb has only the in-frame clones, and not every one. That table gives V, J and clone size, and the DNA gave D and trimming. The repertoire consists of some 670,000 clones, with 85% to 90% occurring once and the leading ten covering about 0.24%. With respect to this clone: This same CDR3 is encoded by further DNA sequences in the sample.

Germline values: CDR1 LNHDA, CDR2 SQIVND (reference sequence). Trimming stripped 5 bases from V and 4 bases from J, with 5 bases between. The CDR3 runs 11 residues. The sequence was obtained from a woman younger than 35 with acute or convalescent COVID-19. The sequencing sample was made of peripheral blood. The rearrangement links TRBV19 to TRBJ1-2; possibly TRBD1 for D (5 bases). The CDR3 here is CASSQGYGYTF. The CDR3 coding sequence is TGTGCCAGTAGTCAGGGCTATGGCTACACCTTC.